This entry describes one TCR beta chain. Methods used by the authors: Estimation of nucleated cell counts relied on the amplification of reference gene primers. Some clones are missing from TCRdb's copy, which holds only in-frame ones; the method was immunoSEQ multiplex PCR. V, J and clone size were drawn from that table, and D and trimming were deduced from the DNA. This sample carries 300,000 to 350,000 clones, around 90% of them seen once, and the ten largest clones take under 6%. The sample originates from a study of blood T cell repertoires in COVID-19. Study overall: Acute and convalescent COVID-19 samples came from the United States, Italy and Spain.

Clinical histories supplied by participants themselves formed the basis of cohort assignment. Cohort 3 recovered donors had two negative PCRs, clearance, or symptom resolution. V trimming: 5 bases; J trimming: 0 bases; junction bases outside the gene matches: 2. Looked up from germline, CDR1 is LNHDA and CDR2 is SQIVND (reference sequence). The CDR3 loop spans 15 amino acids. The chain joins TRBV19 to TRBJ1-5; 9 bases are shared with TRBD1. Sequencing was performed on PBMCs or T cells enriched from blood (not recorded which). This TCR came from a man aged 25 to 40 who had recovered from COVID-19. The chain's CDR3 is CASSGQGTSNQPQHF. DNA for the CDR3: TGTGCCAGTAGTGGACAGGGGACTAGCAATCAGCCCCAGCATTTT.